Each of the 23 T cell receptor beta chains below was sequenced from the same sample in a study of shared clonotypes between healthy human individuals. The data were produced by immunoSEQ multiplex PCR, yet TCRdb's version contains in-frame clones alone and is incomplete. The profile shows fewer than 2.5 million clones, 93% of them singletons. Sequenced: naive CD4+ T cells from PBMCs. Subset described: CD45RA+ positively selected. The source of these receptors is a man younger than 30 in good health. Some clones in this sample may be carry-over from other donors' samples.

The rearrangement uses TRBV28 and TRBJ1-2, with TRBD1 matching 7 bases. From germline, CDR1 is MDHEN and CDR2 SYDVKM. CDR3 length equals 15 residues. Trimming took 5 bases from V and 4 from J; bases not matched to a gene: 10. The CDR3, as DNA: TGTGCCAGCAGTCAACCTTCGACAGGGAGCTATGGCTACACCTTC. This translates into CASSQPSTGSYGYTF.

The CDR3 loop is CASRPTGAPTDTQYF. CDR3 sequence (DNA): TGTGCCAGCAGACCGACAGGTGCCCCCACAGATACGCAGTATTTT. The gene calls are TRBV6-4 and TRBJ2-3, with D tentatively TRBD1 (6 bases). This CDR3 comprises 15 residues. Germline V gene lookup returns CDR1 MRHNA and CDR2 SNTAGT. V was clipped by 6 bases and J by 2 bases, with 15 bases between them.

This clone was seen just once. J is TRBJ2-5 and V is TRBV5-1, with TRBD1 as a possible D gene (5 bases). CDR1 is SGHRS and CDR2 is YFSETQ in the germline V gene. The V end was cut by 3 bases, the J end by 5 bases, with 11 bases between. There are 13 residues in the CDR3. The CDR3 loop is CASSSGQTETQYF. The CDR3 region has the DNA TGCGCCAGCAGCTCCGGACAAACGGAGACCCAGTACTTC.

The chain recombines TRBV7-2 with TRBJ2-7, with a weak D call TRBD1 (5 bases). Deletions cut 0 bases from V and 0 bases from J, with 12 bases between. Germline CDR1 and CDR2: SGHTA and FQGNSA. The CDR3 consists of 16 residues. Here the CDR3 DNA reads TGTGCCAGCAGCTTAGCGGTCAGGGTCTTCTCCTACGAGCAGTACTTC. Its protein product is CASSLAVRVFSYEQYF.

With regard to this clone: Other DNA sequences from this sample encode an identical CDR3 as well. V is TRBV5-1 and J is TRBJ2-2; 7 nucleotides line up with TRBD2. J was trimmed by 4 bases and V by 1 base; bases with no gene match: 1. Germline V CDR1 and CDR2: SGHRS, YFSETQ. The CDR3 contains 14 residues. This CDR3 reads CASSLPGGTGELFF. The CDR3 nucleotides are TGCGCCAGCAGCTTGCCGGGAGGCACCGGGGAGCTGTTTTTT.

J is TRBJ2-7 and V is TRBV4-3; 11 positions match TRBD1. Germline assignment: CDR1 LGHNA and CDR2 YSLEER. CDR3 length: 18 amino acids. With V trimmed by 2 bases and J by 0 bases, 9 bases remained unmatched. CDR3 residues: CASSQPGTGGGRSYEQYF. DNA of the CDR3: TGCGCCAGCAGCCAACCTGGGACAGGGGGGGGTCGCTCCTACGAGCAGTACTTC.

This chain connects TRBV5-6 to TRBJ2-1, with 12 bases aligning to TRBD2. The CDR3 extends over 18 amino acids. The germline V gene encodes CDR1 SGHDT and CDR2 YYEEEE. After removal of 4 bases from V and 4 bases from J, the junction contained 12 bases not matched to a gene. The CDR3 reads CASSITSGRYLSYNEQFF. The CDR3, as DNA: TGTGCCAGCAGCATAACTAGCGGGAGGTATCTATCGTACAATGAGCAGTTCTTC.

This clone occurred a few times. The chain is built from TRBV7-9 and TRBJ1-1, with 7 bases matching TRBD1. Germline assignment: CDR1 SEHNR and CDR2 FQNEAQ (reference sequence). V was clipped by 5 bases and J by 8 bases; unmatched bases: 8. The CDR3 consists of 13 residues. The CDR3 loop is CASSQIDRDEAFF. The DNA of the CDR3 is TGTGCCAGCAGCCAAATTGACAGGGACGAAGCTTTCTTT.

As regards this clone: Other DNA sequences from this sample encode an identical CDR3 as well. The gene calls are TRBV5-1 and TRBJ1-1, with D tentatively TRBD1 (5 bases). V was cut by 0 bases and J by 0 bases, with 9 bases left in between. Germline loops: CDR1 SGHRS, CDR2 YFSETQ. This CDR3 contains 15 residues. Here the CDR3 DNA reads TGCGCCAGCAGCTTGGCCGGACAAGTGAACACTGAAGCTTTCTTT. It yields the protein CASSLAGQVNTEAFF.

The J gene is TRBJ1-2, the V gene TRBV28; D ambiguous. The CDR3 is made up of 13 amino acids. Germline assignment: CDR1 MDHEN and CDR2 SYDVKM. V was pared by 7 bases and J by 4 bases, with 13 bases between. As DNA, the CDR3 is TGTGCCAGCATCGGGCGCAAACTCTATGGCTACACCTTC. Its protein is CASIGRKLYGYTF.

This clone was observed a few times. The chain carries TRBV7-2 and TRBJ2-7; D might be TRBD1 (6 bases). Trimming took off 1 base at V and 3 bases at J, with 7 bases between the two ends. The CDR3 totals 13 residues. CDR1 is SGHTA and CDR2 is FQGNSA in the germline V gene. The CDR3 DNA follows: TGTGCCAGCAGCTTAGAACAGGGCTACGAGCAGTACTTC. Translating it yields CASSLEQGYEQYF.

The sample holds a few counts of this clone. CDR3 residues: CASSPQNMNTEAFF. The CDR3 DNA follows: TGTGCCAGCTCACCTCAAAACATGAACACTGAAGCTTTCTTT. This rearrangement joins TRBV18 to TRBJ1-1; D call uncertain. Between the trimmed V and J ends, which lost 3 bases and 0 bases, there was a span of 8 bases. CDR1 and CDR2 (germline): KGHSH, LQKENI. The CDR3 runs 14 residues. The full variable domain, completed using reference TRBV18 and TRBJ1-1, is NAGVMQNPRHLVRRRGQEARLRCSPMKGHSHVYWYRQLPEEGLKFMVYLQKENIIDESGMPKERFSAEFPKEGPSILRIQQVVRGDSAAYFCASSPQNMNTEAFFGQGTRLTVV.

V gene TRBV5-4 combines with J gene TRBJ2-1; D unresolved. Deletions cut 0 bases from V and 8 bases from J, with 9 bases between. This CDR3 has 13 amino acids. The germline V gene has CDR1 SGHNT and CDR2 YYREEE (reference sequence). CDR3 sequence reads: CASSLANRHEQFF. The CDR3 DNA follows: TGTGCCAGCAGCTTGGCCAACCGACATGAGCAGTTCTTC.

V gene TRBV5-1 combines with J gene TRBJ1-2; tentatively, D is TRBD1 (6 bases). Germline CDR1 is SGHRS and CDR2 is YFSETQ. V was clipped by 1 base and J by 7 bases, with 14 bases between them. The CDR3 runs to 14 residues. The CDR3 loop is CASSLTTGYGGYTF. CDR3 nucleotide sequence: TGCGCCAGCAGCTTGACCACAGGGTACGGTGGCTACACCTTC.

The CDR3 is CASSPHRPGTSFTDTQYF. The CDR3 bases are TGTGCCAGCTCACCCCATCGTCCCGGGACTAGTTTCACAGATACGCAGTATTTT. The genes are TRBV18 and TRBJ2-3, with TRBD2 matching 8 bases. The length of the CDR3 is 18 residues. Germline CDR1 reads KGHSH; CDR2 reads LQKENI. Trimming removed 3 bases from V and 2 bases from J; junction bases left unmatched: 13. The full variable domain, in which reference TRBV18 and TRBJ2-3 provide the parts outside the CDR3, is NAGVMQNPRHLVRRRGQEARLRCSPMKGHSHVYWYRQLPEEGLKFMVYLQKENIIDESGMPKERFSAEFPKEGPSILRIQQVVRGDSAAYFCASSPHRPGTSFTDTQYFGPGTRLTVL.

The chain uses TRBV29-1 and TRBJ2-2, with a weak D call TRBD2 (6 bases). Germline CDR1 and CDR2: SQVTM and ANQGSEA. V was pared by 6 bases and J by 5 bases, with 13 bases between. This CDR3 has 13 residues. The CDR3 DNA reads as TGCAGCGTAGATAGCGGACTAACCGGGGAGCTGTTTTTT. It translates to CSVDSGLTGELFF.

The V and J genes are TRBV18 and TRBJ2-7; possibly TRBD1 or TRBD2 for D (6 bases each). V shed 4 bases and J shed 2 bases, with 15 bases lying between them. The germline V gene encodes CDR1 KGHSH and CDR2 LQKENI. This CDR3 is 15 amino acids long. The CDR3 region has the DNA TGTGCCAGCTCACGGGCCTACGGGGGCACCTACGAGCAGTACTTC. It translates to CASSRAYGGTYEQYF.

V is TRBV28 and J is TRBJ2-1, with 11 bases aligning to TRBD2. This CDR3 contains 16 residues. Germline loops: CDR1 MDHEN, CDR2 SYDVKM. V lost 5 bases, J lost 1 base, and 4 bases stayed unmatched. The CDR3 spells CASSLVAGGSYNEQFF. CDR3 coding DNA: TGTGCCAGCAGTCTCGTAGCGGGAGGGTCCTACAATGAGCAGTTCTTC.

This chain connects TRBV11-2 to TRBJ1-2; 8 nucleotides agree with TRBD1. Germline V gene data show CDR1 as SGHAT and CDR2 as FQNNGV. CDR3 length: 13 amino acids. With 5 bases clipped from V and 7 bases from J, the junction kept 6 bases outside the gene matches. The chain's CDR3 is CASSTPGQAGYTF. CDR3 in DNA: TGTGCCAGCAGCACACCGGGACAGGCTGGCTACACCTTC.

The chain employs TRBV7-9 and TRBJ2-5; 7 nucleotides match TRBD1. The CDR3 has 16 residues. Germline V CDR1 and CDR2: SEHNR, FQNEAQ (reference sequence). The junction had 14 bases not matched to a gene; V was cut back by 5 bases and J by 5 bases. CDR3 DNA: TGTGCCAGCAGCCCGACGGGTAGGGGGCGAGGGGAGACCCAGTACTTC. Translation gives CASSPTGRGRGETQYF.

The V gene is TRBV5-1, the J gene TRBJ1-3, with TRBD1 as a possible D gene (5 bases). This CDR3 is 16 amino acids long. V was clipped by 0 bases and J by 3 bases, with 13 bases between them. CDR1 is SGHRS, CDR2 YFSETQ, per germline. The CDR3 sequence: CASSLAGGRFGNTIYF. In DNA, the CDR3 is TGCGCCAGCAGCTTGGCTGGGGGTCGGTTTGGAAACACCATATATTTT.

The chain carries TRBV25-1 and TRBJ2-1; D remains ambiguous. This CDR3 region has 15 residues. CDR1 MGHDK and CDR2 SYGVNS come from the germline V gene. Deletions cut 8 bases from V and 0 bases from J, with 14 bases between. The CDR3 DNA reads TGTGCCAGCGCATCCCGGACGAGCTCCTACAATGAGCAGTTCTTC. Its translation: CASASRTSSYNEQFF.

The chain joins TRBV14 to TRBJ1-4; the D is unclear. Looked up from germline, CDR1 is SGHDN and CDR2 is FVKESK. This CDR3 region has 14 residues. Trimming pared 1 base from V and 7 bases from J, leaving 10 bases between. The CDR3, as DNA: TGTGCCAGCAGCCAAGCCCTCCGCAGTGAAAAACTGTTTTTT. It encodes CASSQALRSEKLFF.